The 27 T cell receptor beta chains below were found in one sample sequenced in a study of blood T cells in healthy people across ages. Using a J-beta primer mix together with a sample-barcoded 5' primer, a second PCR was run for roughly 6 to 12 cycles. Each CDR3 protein is one row after TCRdb ran MiXCR on the 5' RACE reads. The sample has 650,000 or so distinct CDR3 sequences, more than 45% seen once; the top ten hold approximately 13%. Sequencing was performed on blood. These receptors were taken from a woman of 80 years or more in good health.

The chain uses TRBV29-1 and TRBJ2-1; a possible D gene is TRBD2 (6 bases). This CDR3 has 13 amino acids. Germline CDR1 SQVTM, CDR2 ANQGSEA. CDR3 sequence reads: CSARGASYNEQFF. Written as DNA, the CDR3 is TGCAGTGCCCGCGGGGCATCCTACAATGAGCAGTTCTTC.

This clonotype was counted between two and nine times. V gene TRBV10-3 combines with J gene TRBJ2-3; maybe TRBD2 (6 bases). Germline V gene lookup returns CDR1 ENHRY and CDR2 SYGVKD. Trimming left V 8 bases short and J 2 bases short, with 11 bases between. The CDR3 has 13 amino acids. The CDR3 region is CAIYGGATDTQYF. The DNA of the CDR3 is TGTGCCATCTACGGCGGGGCCACAGATACGCAGTATTTT.

With regard to this clonotype: A much larger clone sits a single nucleotide away, making a read error possible. The chain joins TRBV9 to TRBJ2-3; 9 positions agree with TRBD1. The CDR3 length is 16 residues. Per germline, CDR1 SGDLS and CDR2 YYNGEE. The CDR3 region is CASGVGVGTGTDTQYF. The CDR3 DNA sequence: TGTGCCAGCGGCGTAGGAGTAGGGACAGGGACAGATACGCAGTATTTT.

The chain couples TRBV11-2 to TRBJ2-7, with D possibly matching TRBD2 (7 bases). The germline V gene encodes CDR1 SGHAT and CDR2 FQNNGV. Deletions cut 4 bases from V and 4 bases from J, with 23 bases between. The CDR3 has 17 amino acids. CDR3 coding DNA: TGTGCCAGCAGCTCGGGGCCTAGCGGAGGGGGGTTTTACGAGCAGTACTTC. This translates into CASSSGPSGGGFYEQYF.

This clonotype was seen a few times. The chain is built from TRBV28 and TRBJ1-2, with D maybe TRBD1 (5 bases). V was shortened by 5 bases and J by 11 bases, with 15 bases between the two germline ends. The CDR3 has 12 amino acids. Germline loops: CDR1 MDHEN, CDR2 SYDVKM. The CDR3 loop is CASSASSTVYTF. The CDR3 region has the DNA TGTGCCAGCAGTGCGAGCTCGACAGTTTACACCTTC.

This clonotype was found a few times. V and J are TRBV7-3 and TRBJ1-1, with 9 bases that match TRBD1. The CDR3 extends over 16 amino acids. Germline V gene sequence: CDR1 SGHTA, CDR2 FQGTGA. Trimming took 6 bases from V and 0 from J; bases not matched to a gene: 8. CDR3 nucleotide sequence: TGTGCCAGCAGGTACGGGACAGGGAAACTGAACACTGAAGCTTTCTTT. Translated: CASRYGTGKLNTEAFF.

This chain uses TRBV9 with TRBJ1-2, with D uncertain. Germline V lookup: CDR1 SGDLS, CDR2 YYNGEE. The CDR3 consists of 12 residues. V was pared by 0 bases and J by 10 bases, with 10 bases between. CDR3 in amino acids: CASSVEVGDYTF. CDR3 DNA sequence: TGTGCCAGCAGCGTAGAGGTTGGGGACTACACCTTC.

This chain links TRBV5-6 with TRBJ2-5; TRBD1 is a possible D gene (5 bases). The J call could be wrong; TRBJ2-7 is a better fit for the DNA end. CDR1 and CDR2 (germline): SGHDT, YYEEEE. The CDR3 is 14 amino acids. The CDR3 DNA reads as TGTGCCAGCAGCTTGGGGGTCAGGGTCGGCGAGCAGTACTTC. Translated, it gives CASSLGVRVGEQYF.

In this sample, this clonotype turned up a few times. A much larger clone lies a single base off, so this may be a read error. The rearrangement joins TRBV7-2 to TRBJ2-7; D is unclear. Germline V gene lookup returns CDR1 SGHTA and CDR2 FQGNSA. Trimming removed 4 bases at V and 7 bases at J, with 20 bases between. The CDR3 extends over 15 amino acids. The CDR3 region has the DNA TGTGCCAGCAGCTCCGCTGGGCAATCTTACAATGAGCAGTACTTC. Protein product: CASSSAGQSYNEQYF.

The CDR3 loop is CASSLNKTGNTGELFF. Here the CDR3 DNA reads TGTGCCAGCAGCCTGAATAAGACAGGAAACACCGGGGAGCTGTTTTTT. The chain couples TRBV7-8 to TRBJ2-2, with TRBD1 as a possible D gene (6 bases). V was shortened by 5 bases and J by 2 bases, with 15 bases between the two germline ends. This CDR3 has 16 residues. Germline V gives CDR1 SGHVS, CDR2 FQNEAQ. The full variable domain, rest sourced from reference TRBV7-8 and TRBJ2-2, is GAGVSQSPRYKVAKRGQDVALRCDPISGHVSLFWYQQALGQGPEFLTYFQNEAQLDKSGLPSDRFFAERPEGSVSTLKIQRTQQEDSAVYLCASSLNKTGNTGELFFGEGSRLTVL.

This clonotype appeared once. Given a much more abundant clone one base away, this may be a read error. The chain uses TRBV5-1 and TRBJ2-5; a possible D gene is TRBD1 (6 bases). This CDR3 has 15 residues. Trimming removed 0 bases from V and 4 bases from J, with 13 bases in between. Looked up from germline, CDR1 is SGHRS and CDR2 is YFSETQ. This chain's CDR3 is CASSLDRTAAETQYF. The CDR3 nucleotides are TGCGCCAGCAGCTTGGATCGGACAGCCGCAGAGACCCAGTACTTC.

The chain recombines TRBV28 with TRBJ2-4, with D tentatively TRBD1 (6 bases). The germline V gene encodes CDR1 MDHEN and CDR2 SYDVKM. This CDR3 comprises 11 residues. The V end lost 8 bases, the J end lost 7 bases, and 9 bases lay between the germline ends. CDR3 coding DNA: TGTGCCAGCCTCCAGGGGAACATTCAGTACTTC. Translated: CASLQGNIQYF.

The sample holds many counts of this clonotype. The V gene is TRBV6-5, the J gene TRBJ2-5; maybe TRBD1 (6 bases). V was trimmed by 0 bases and J by 3 bases, leaving 11 bases between them. CDR1 is MNHEY and CDR2 is SVGAGI in the germline V gene. The CDR3 is 15 residues long. The CDR3 DNA reads TGTGCCAGCAGTTACTCGATAGGGGGAGAAGAGACCCAGTACTTC. This sequence encodes CASSYSIGGEETQYF.

About this clonotype itself: A single base separates this from a much larger clone, so it may be a read error. The chain has TRBV3-1 and TRBJ2-5; D ambiguous. The CDR3 has 13 amino acids. The germline gives CDR1 LGHDT, CDR2 YNNKEL (reference sequence). CDR3 nucleotide sequence: TGTGCCAGCAGCCCCGGTTGGGAAGAGGCCCAGTACTTC. It is translated as CASSPGWEEAQYF.

This chain links TRBV5-1 with TRBJ2-1, with 7 bases that match TRBD2. This CDR3 region has 16 residues. Germline CDR1 and CDR2: SGHRS and YFSETQ. The V and J ends lost 2 bases and 7 bases, in that order; junction bases with no gene match: 12. Here the CDR3 reads CASSFTGGGPLNEQFF. The CDR3 nucleotides read TGCGCCAGCAGCTTTACCGGGGGAGGGCCCTTAAATGAGCAGTTCTTC. Together with reference TRBV5-1 and TRBJ2-1, the CDR3 gives the full variable domain: KAGVTQTPRYLIKTRGQQVTLSCSPISGHRSVSWYQQTPGQGLQFLFEYFSETQRNKGNFPGRFSGRQFSNSRSEMNVSTLELGDSALYLCASSFTGGGPLNEQFFGPGTRLTVL.

The rearrangement joins TRBV20-1 to TRBJ2-3, with 9 bases that match TRBD2. Per the germline V gene, CDR1 is DFQATT and CDR2 is SNEGSKA (reference sequence). The CDR3 extends over 16 amino acids. V dropped 5 bases and J dropped 0; count of bases not matched to a gene: 9. This chain's CDR3 is CSAPWTLAGSTDTQYF. The DNA for the CDR3 is TGCAGTGCTCCCTGGACTCTAGCGGGGAGCACAGATACGCAGTATTTT.

Of note for this clonotype: A much larger clonotype is one base distant, so this may be a read error. The chain has TRBV7-3 and TRBJ1-1; TRBD1 might be the D (5 bases). Germline CDR1 SGHTA, CDR2 FQGTGA. This CDR3 is 13 amino acids long. Trimming shortened V by 5 bases and J by 0 bases, and 7 bases separated the two germline ends. The DNA of the CDR3 is TGTGCCAGCAGCGTACAGGTGAACACTGAAGCTTTCTTT. Translating it yields CASSVQVNTEAFF.

The genes are TRBV20-1 and TRBJ2-4; a possible D gene is TRBD1 (6 bases). This CDR3 has 15 residues. Germline CDR1 is DFQATT and CDR2 is SNEGSKA (reference sequence). Trimming left V 6 bases short and J 1 base short, with 16 bases between. The DNA of the CDR3 is TGCAGTGCAAACTGGATCGACAGGGCCAAAAACATTCAGTACTTC. Translating gives CSANWIDRAKNIQYF.

In its sample, this clonotype was seen many times. The chain employs TRBV5-1 and TRBJ2-3; TRBD2 matches at 10 bases. Per germline, CDR1 SGHRS and CDR2 YFSETQ. This CDR3 has 15 residues. V shed 3 bases, J shed 6 bases, and the junction held 7 bases outside the gene matches. DNA of the CDR3: TGCGCCAGCAGCTCTAGCGGGGGAGCCCCGGATACGCAGTATTTT. Protein: CASSSSGGAPDTQYF. Supplemented by reference TRBV5-1 and TRBJ2-3, the full variable domain reads KAGVTQTPRYLIKTRGQQVTLSCSPISGHRSVSWYQQTPGQGLQFLFEYFSETQRNKGNFPGRFSGRQFSNSRSEMNVSTLELGDSALYLCASSSSGGAPDTQYFGPGTRLTVL.

This clonotype was recorded many times. The rearrangement uses TRBV3-1 and TRBJ2-6, with D tentatively TRBD1 (6 bases). The CDR3 length is 15 residues. The germline V gene has CDR1 LGHDT and CDR2 YNNKEL (reference sequence). Trimming removed 6 bases from V and 2 bases from J, with 11 bases in between. CDR3 nucleotide sequence: TGTGCCAGCAGACAAAACAGGGCTGGGGCCAACGTCCTGACTTTC. Translation gives CASRQNRAGANVLTF. The full variable domain, rest sourced from reference TRBV3-1 and TRBJ2-6, is DTAVSQTPKYLVTQMGNDKSIKCEQNLGHDTMYWYKQDSKKFLKIMFSYNNKELIINETVPNRFSPKSPDKAHLNLHINSLELGDSAVYFCASRQNRAGANVLTFGAGSRLTVL.

The chain has TRBV12-3 or TRBV12-4 and TRBJ2-7, with 12 bases fitting TRBD2. CDR3 length: 14 residues. The J segment lost 5 bases and the V segment lost 8 bases, leaving 7 bases of the junction unmatched. For the CDR3, the DNA is TGTGCCAGCCTAGCGGGAGGGCCTTTCGACGAGCAGTACTTC. Translating gives CASLAGGPFDEQYF.

This clonotype showed up many times. The chain recombines TRBV12-3 or TRBV12-4 with TRBJ2-7, with 7 bases fitting TRBD2. J gave up 6 bases and V 3 bases, and 11 bases lay outside the gene matches. The CDR3 has 15 residues. CDR3 nucleotides: TGTGCCAGCAGTTTCCCTAGCGGAAAGGGGTTCGAGCAGTACTTC. It yields the protein CASSFPSGKGFEQYF.

There are many counts of this clonotype. The chain employs TRBV5-1 and TRBJ2-1; TRBD2 might be the D (5 bases). Germline CDR1 is SGHRS and CDR2 is YFSETQ. V lost 1 base and J 4 bases, leaving 12 bases between the germline ends. This CDR3 spans 15 amino acids. CDR3 sequence: CASSLTAGPYNEQFF. CDR3 nucleotides: TGCGCCAGCAGCTTGACTGCGGGCCCGTACAATGAGCAGTTCTTC.

A note on this clonotype: This may stem from a read error, because a much larger clone lies one nucleotide away. The chain joins TRBV29-1 to TRBJ2-5; TRBD2 matches 7 bases. Germline V gives CDR1 SQVTM, CDR2 ANQGSEA. V dropped 4 bases and J dropped 9; count of bases not matched to a gene: 5. This CDR3 comprises 11 residues. DNA for the CDR3: TGCAGCGTTGCATTCCGGGAGGCCCAGTACTTC. It is translated as CSVAFREAQYF.

At least ten counts were recorded for this clonotype. J is TRBJ2-5 and V is TRBV2; no definite D call. Trimming took off 3 bases at V and 5 bases at J, with 7 bases between the two ends. Germline values: CDR1 SNHLY, CDR2 FYNNEI. The CDR3 covers 12 residues. The CDR3 region has the DNA TGTGCCAGCAGTGACAGACCGGAGACCCAGTACTTC. Protein: CASSDRPETQYF.

The chain is built from TRBV4-2 and TRBJ1-2, with 7 nucleotides matching TRBD1. The CDR3 has 14 residues. Germline-derived CDR1 and CDR2 are LGHNA and YNFKEQ. V shed 0 bases, J shed 5 bases, and the junction held 3 bases outside the gene matches. The DNA for the CDR3 is TGTGCCAGCAGCCAAGAAGGGGGCGAATATGGCTACACCTTC. The encoded protein is CASSQEGGEYGYTF.

The gene calls are TRBV11-2 and TRBJ2-3, with 8 bases that match TRBD2. Losses at the gene ends were 2 bases for V and 2 bases for J; bases not matched to a gene: 9. CDR1 is SGHAT, CDR2 FQNNGV, per germline. The CDR3 extends over 17 amino acids. CDR3 nucleotide sequence: TGTGCCAGCAGCTTAAGTGGGCGCGGGAGGTACACAGATACGCAGTATTTT. Encoded protein: CASSLSGRGRYTDTQYF.